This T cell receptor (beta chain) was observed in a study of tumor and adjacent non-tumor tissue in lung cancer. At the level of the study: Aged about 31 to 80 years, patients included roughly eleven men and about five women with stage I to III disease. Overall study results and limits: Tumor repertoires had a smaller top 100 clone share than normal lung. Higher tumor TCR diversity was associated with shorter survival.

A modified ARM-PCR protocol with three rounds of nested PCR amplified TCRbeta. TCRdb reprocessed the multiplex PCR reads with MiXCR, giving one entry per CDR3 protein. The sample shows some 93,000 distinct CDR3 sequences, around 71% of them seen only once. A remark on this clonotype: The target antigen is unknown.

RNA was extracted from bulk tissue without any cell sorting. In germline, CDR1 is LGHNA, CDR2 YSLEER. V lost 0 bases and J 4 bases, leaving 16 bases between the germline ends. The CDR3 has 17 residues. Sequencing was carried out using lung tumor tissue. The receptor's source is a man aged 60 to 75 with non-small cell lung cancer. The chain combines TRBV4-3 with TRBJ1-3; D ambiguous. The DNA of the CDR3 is TGCGCCAGCAGCCAAGATCTCTCACAAGTCTACGGAAACACCATATATTTT. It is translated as CASSQDLSQVYGNTIYF.